The rows below give T cell receptor beta chains drawn from one sample of a study of T cell changes during pregnancy in multiple sclerosis. Assay used: immunoSEQ multiplex PCR; TCRdb lists only in-frame clones, some missing. The sample lists about 130,000 clones; about 95% were seen once. The sequencing used peripheral blood, collected after pregnancy. These receptors originate from a female donor with multiple sclerosis, enrolled in a pregnancy study. Each CDR3 is given with its conserved first and last residue.

v_call | cdr3_aa
TRBV10-2 | CASSATSGPLNTGELFF
TRBV18 | CASSPQMGQRNTIYF
TRBV5-4 | CASSVLAGGVNEQFF
TRBV14 | CASSPVKTGQPSYEQYF
TRBV4-1 | CASSPGGAGGAGMYQETQYF
TRBV6-1 | CASSEVTAYEQYF
TRBV25-1 | CASRADGGSSYNEQFF
TRBV7-9 | CASSTIHGYTF
TRBV7-6 | CASSPRGDTQYF
TRBV19 | CATHAGTIYNEQFF
TRBV28 | CASSSTGVTNYGYTF
TRBV28 | CASSWGQTYNEQFF
TRBV28 | CASSFGLPKGTDTQYF
TRBV6-5 | CASAGDYEQYF
TRBV5-4 | CASSSGGWGNTIYF
TRBV7-2 | CASSLAHRDSYEQYF
TRBV27 | CASSLMWSSYEQYF
TRBV5-4 | CASSLGMVGGEQYF
TRBV6-6 | CALGYNEQFF
TRBV29-1 | CSVEDRTSGRGEQYF
TRBV19 | CASSTGFSGNEQFF
TRBV5-1 | CASSLVRSVIPYEQYF
TRBV28 | CASSMAPVGSAADTQYF
TRBV28 | CASSLLGQGRETQYF
TRBV4-3 | CASSQGTSGSQETQYF
TRBV29-1 | CSVESQGLETQYF
TRBV7-2 | CASSWLGASYEQYF
TRBV30 | CAWRGLANTGELFF
TRBV19 | CASSMIGGLAASTDTQYF
TRBV9 | CASSVGGGANSGNTIYF
TRBV9 | CASSVGQLSYEQYF
TRBV4-3 | CASSQVSGQGRREKLFF
TRBV7-8 | CASSLELAGIYEQYF
TRBV7-2 | CASSLGGFASTDTQYF
TRBV7-2 | CASSQQKNTEAFF
TRBV9 | CASSSEESTYEQYF
TRBV7-3 | CASSLMAGAAYEQYF
TRBV5-6 | CASTAGGEQYF
TRBV7-6 | CASSLSGQGGPQHF